The 19 T cell receptor beta chains reported below all come from one sample, sequenced in a study of read filtering for tumor transcriptome and immune sequencing. From around 0.4 ug of RNA, a library with molecular barcoded alpha/delta and beta/gamma adaptors was made. TCRdb redid the calling of the reads with MiXCR, one entry per CDR3 protein. The sample lists fewer than 90,000 distinct CDR3 sequences; 12% were seen once. Material for sequencing was a population of CD138-negative cells sorted from bone marrow. The origin of the receptors is a donor aged 40 or older with multiple myeloma.

This clonotype has a count of ten or more. The V and J genes are TRBV6-2 or TRBV6-3 and TRBJ2-1, with 10 bases lining up with TRBD2. The germline CDR1 and CDR2 sequences are MNHEY and SVGEGT. The CDR3 is 16 residues long. V was clipped by 3 bases and J by 7 bases; unmatched bases: 9. Here the CDR3 DNA reads TGTGCCAGCAGTTATTCTGGGACTAGCGTTCGGAATGAGCAGTTCTTC. It encodes CASSYSGTSVRNEQFF.

This clonotype was counted only a few times. The chain carries TRBV5-1 and TRBJ2-7; D not resolved. V lost 0 bases and J 4 bases, leaving 11 bases between the germline ends. This CDR3 has 14 residues. In germline, CDR1 is SGHRS, CDR2 YFSETQ. The CDR3 DNA reads as TGCGCCAGCAGCTTGGGAGAGGAAGGGTACGAGCAGTACTTC. Protein: CASSLGEEGYEQYF.

This clonotype was picked up many times. A single base separates this from a much larger clone, so it may be a read error. V is TRBV7-3 and J is TRBJ2-1; either TRBD1 or TRBD2 may fit D (5 bases each). CDR1 is SGHTA and CDR2 is FQGTGA in the germline V gene. CDR3 length equals 14 residues. CDR3 residues: CASSTTGTQNGQFF. CDR3 in DNA: TGTGCCAGCAGCACAACCGGGACCCAAAATGGGCAGTTCTTC.

The J gene is TRBJ2-7, the V gene TRBV20-1, with D unresolved. This CDR3 spans 15 amino acids. The ends were cut back, 6 bases at V and 1 base at J, with 19 bases in the middle. Germline V CDR1 and CDR2: DFQATT, SNEGSKA (reference sequence). CDR3 coding DNA: TGCAGTGCCCCCAACTGGCAGTCGCCTTCCTACGAGCAGTACTTC. The encoded protein is CSAPNWQSPSYEQYF.

Details on this clonotype: A far larger clone is off by one base, so a read error is likely. The chain recombines TRBV11-2 with TRBJ2-1, with D unresolved. This CDR3 spans 13 amino acids. Looked up from germline, CDR1 is SGHAT and CDR2 is FQNNGV. DNA for the CDR3: TGTGCCAGCAGCCCCTGGTCCTACGATGAGCAGTTCTTC. Translating gives CASSPWSYDEQFF.

Details on this clonotype: This clone may be a read error of a much larger clone one base away. The CDR3 nucleotides are TGTACCAGCAGCCGGACAGGGGGGTCTGGGGCCAACGTCCTGACTTTC. This encodes CTSSRTGGSGANVLTF. The gene calls are TRBV12-3 or TRBV12-4 and TRBJ2-6; 10 nucleotides align to TRBD1. This CDR3 comprises 16 residues.

Many counts were recorded for this clonotype. The chain employs TRBV20-1 and TRBJ2-5; D is perhaps TRBD1 (5 bases). The V gene lost 5 bases and the J gene lost 4 bases, with 20 bases spanning the gap. The CDR3 has 15 residues. Looked up from germline, CDR1 is DFQATT and CDR2 is SNEGSKA (reference sequence). CDR3 bases: TGCAGTGCTCCTTTTTCCGCGAAGGGGCGAGAGACCCAGTACTTC. It codes for CSAPFSAKGRETQYF.

At least ten counts were recorded for this clonotype. The CDR3 DNA reads as TGCAGTGCCTACCCCAGCGGGAGAACAGATACGCAGTATTTT. Its protein is CSAYPSGRTDTQYF. J is TRBJ2-3 and V is TRBV20-1, with 8 bases identical to TRBD2. J was trimmed by 3 bases and V by 6 bases; bases with no gene match: 8. CDR3 length equals 14 residues. The germline CDR1 and CDR2 sequences are DFQATT and SNEGSKA (reference sequence).

Remarks on this clonotype: A much larger clone lies one base from this, so it may be a read error. Given the absence of the conserved phenylalanine or tryptophan at the CDR3 end, a read error is likely. This rearrangement joins TRBV29-1 to TRBJ1-1; 7 bases line up with TRBD1. The CDR3 is 14 amino acids. The germline gives CDR1 SQVTM, CDR2 ANQGSEA. The trim removed 7 bases at V and 0 bases at J, leaving 8 bases unmatched. CDR3 sequence: CSANRGGMNTEAFL. CDR3 in DNA: TGCAGCGCGAACAGGGGAGGCATGAACACTGAAGCTTTCCTT.

This clonotype was recorded many times. The chain employs TRBV18 and TRBJ2-1; 7 positions match TRBD1. CDR1 and CDR2 (germline): KGHSH, LQKENI. The CDR3 is 15 amino acids. V lost 4 bases to trimming and J lost 9 bases; unmatched junction nucleotides: 12. The CDR3 loop is CASSRGDRVNGEQFF. CDR3 coding DNA: TGTGCCAGCTCACGTGGTGACAGGGTGAACGGTGAGCAGTTCTTC.

This clonotype showed up many times. V gene TRBV9 combines with J gene TRBJ2-1, with D possibly TRBD1 on 6 matching bases. The CDR3 runs 15 residues. Germline V gene sequence: CDR1 SGDLS, CDR2 YYNGEE. The germline V and J ends were trimmed by 4 bases and 3 bases, with 14 bases remaining between them. The CDR3 bases are TGTGCCAGCAGCTTGGGGACAACGTTCTACAATGAGCAGTTCTTC. Translating gives CASSLGTTFYNEQFF.

Only a few counts were recorded for this clonotype. The chain couples TRBV18 to TRBJ2-5; D call uncertain. CDR3 size: 10 residues. CDR1 is KGHSH and CDR2 is LQKENI in the germline V gene. The V end lost 8 bases, the J end lost 2 bases, and 3 bases lay between the germline ends. Written as DNA, the CDR3 is TGTGCCAGCCTTCAAGAGACCCAGTACTTC. Its translation: CASLQETQYF.

This clonotype was found a few times. In DNA form, the CDR3 reads TGTGCCAGCAGCCCCCGGACAGGGGGCTCTGGGGCCAACGTCCTGACTTTC. It specifies CASSPRTGGSGANVLTF. The J gene is TRBJ2-6, the V gene TRBV25-1; 10 bases agree with TRBD1. Per the germline V gene, CDR1 is MGHDK and CDR2 is SYGVNS. CDR3 length: 17 residues. V trimming: 6 bases; J trimming: 0 bases; junction bases outside the gene matches: 5.

Notes on this clonotype: This may be a read error, as it is one base from a much larger clone. The gene calls are TRBV29-1 and TRBJ2-5, with 7 nucleotides matching TRBD2. CDR1 and CDR2 (germline): SQVTM, ANQGSEA. This CDR3 region has 13 residues. The CDR3 nucleotides are TGCAGCGTTGAAAGTGGGGCGGGAGAGACCCAGCACTTC. Its translation: CSVESGAGETQHF. Drawing the rest from reference TRBV29-1 and TRBJ2-5, the complete variable domain is SAVISQKPSRDICQRGTSLTIQCQVDSQVTMMFWYRQQPGQSLTLIATANQGSEATYESGFVIDKFPISRPNLTFSTLTVSNMSPEDSSIYLCSVESGAGETQHFGPGTRLLVL.

This clonotype came up many times. This chain uses TRBV28 with TRBJ2-4, with 11 bases fitting TRBD1. CDR1 is MDHEN and CDR2 is SYDVKM in the germline V gene. V dropped 6 bases and J dropped 8; count of bases not matched to a gene: 3. This CDR3 spans 13 amino acids. Written as DNA, the CDR3 is TGTGCCAGCAGACCGGGACAGGGGGACATTCAGTACTTC. As protein: CASRPGQGDIQYF.

This clonotype occurred many times. V usage is TRBV3-1 and J usage is TRBJ2-7; 8 nucleotides align to TRBD1. Germline loops: CDR1 LGHDT, CDR2 YNNKEL (reference sequence). V dropped 4 bases and J dropped 7; count of bases not matched to a gene: 3. The CDR3 runs to 12 residues. The chain's CDR3 is CASSRQGAEQYF. CDR3 DNA sequence: TGTGCCAGCAGCCGGCAGGGGGCAGAGCAGTACTTC.

The rearrangement links TRBV5-1 to TRBJ2-6, with D unresolved. The CDR3 consists of 15 residues. The V end was cut by 3 bases, the J end by 0 bases, with 7 bases between. CDR1 and CDR2 from the germline V gene are SGHRS and YFSETQ. CDR3 in amino acids: CASSSDDSGANVLTF. CDR3 DNA sequence: TGCGCCAGCAGCTCCGATGACTCTGGGGCCAACGTCCTGACTTTC.

This clonotype was counted ten times or more. The chain combines TRBV7-8 with TRBJ1-5; possibly TRBD1 for D (5 bases). CDR1 and CDR2 from the germline V gene are SGHVS and FQNEAQ. V lost 4 bases, J lost 9 bases, and 19 bases lay in between. CDR3 length: 15 amino acids. DNA for the CDR3: TGTGCCAGCAGCTCCCTACGTGGGGGTTCTGGGCCCCAGCATTTT. Translating it yields CASSSLRGGSGPQHF.

In regard to this clonotype: A clone one base away is much larger, so this may be a read error. The CDR3 reads CASRRGGTSYKQYF. The CDR3, as DNA: TGTGCCAGCAGGCGGGGCGGGACGTCCTACAAGCAGTACTTC. The chain links TRBV12-3 or TRBV12-4 to TRBJ2-7; tentative D call: TRBD2 (6 bases). The CDR3 covers 14 residues.